This T cell receptor (beta chain) was sequenced for a study of blood T cell repertoires in COVID-19. In the study overall: Spain, Italy and the United States supplied samples that represented acute and convalescent COVID-19. Sample material is recorded as cDNA or gDNA derived from T cells, B-cell-depleted T cells, or PBMCs.

The CDR3 extends over 16 amino acids. V shed 5 bases and J 3 bases; nucleotides not matched to a gene: 12. Germline lookup yields CDR1 MNHEY and CDR2 SVGEGT. In the authors' workflow: Cell counts per sample came from amplifying reference gene primers. TCRdb keeps only in-frame clones here, not all; method: immunoSEQ multiplex PCR. V and J calls and clone size come straight from that table; D and trimming were deduced from the DNA. The table includes 90,000 or so clones, over 75% detected once. The receptor was derived from a man aged 55 to 70 with acute or convalescent COVID-19. The gene calls are TRBV6-2 or TRBV6-3 and TRBJ2-7; TRBD2 aligns across 8 bases. The sequenced sample consisted of peripheral blood. The DNA of the CDR3 is TGTGCCAGCAGTCGACTTAGACTAGCGACTGACTACGAGCAGTACTTC. Translation gives CASSRLRLATDYEQYF.